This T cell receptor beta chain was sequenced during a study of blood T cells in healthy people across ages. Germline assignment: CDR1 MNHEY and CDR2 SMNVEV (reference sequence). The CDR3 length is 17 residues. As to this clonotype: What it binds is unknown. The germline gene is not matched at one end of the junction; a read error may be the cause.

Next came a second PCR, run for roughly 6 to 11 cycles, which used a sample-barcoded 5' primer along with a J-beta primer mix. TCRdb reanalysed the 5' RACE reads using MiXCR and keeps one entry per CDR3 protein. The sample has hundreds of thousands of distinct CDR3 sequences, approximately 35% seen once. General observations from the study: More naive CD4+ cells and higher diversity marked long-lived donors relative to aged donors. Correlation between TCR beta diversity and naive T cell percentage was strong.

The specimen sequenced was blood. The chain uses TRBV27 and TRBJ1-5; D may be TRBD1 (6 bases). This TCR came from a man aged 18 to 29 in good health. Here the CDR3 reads CAGSLSFHRVADQPQHF. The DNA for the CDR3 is TGTGCCGGCAGTTTATCTTTCCACAGGGTAGCGGATCAGCCCCAGCATTTT.